This T cell receptor beta chain originates from a study of T cell repertoires in cytomegalovirus infection. In regard to this clonotype: What it binds is not known.

The CDR3 consists of 15 residues. CDR1 is SGHVS and CDR2 is FNYEAQ in the germline V gene. The ends were cut back, 5 bases at V and 1 base at J, with 14 bases in the middle. TCRdb re-analysed the reads in MiXCR, keeping a single row per CDR3 protein. Of roughly 600,000 distinct CDR3 sequences in the sample, 24% were seen once. Broader study findings: CMV-specific HLA-C-restricted TCR beta clonotypes dominated the ex vivo response. CMV carriers having the relevant HLA were flagged by cumulative public TCR beta family frequency.

This rearrangement joins TRBV7-6 to TRBJ1-1; a weak D match, TRBD1 (6 bases). The TCR sequence derives from a human donor in good health (CMV status not recorded). Some clones in this sample may be carry-over from other donors' samples. Sequenced sample: CD8+ T cells from PBMCs. CDR3 loop: CASSRKGQPNTEAFF. The CDR3 DNA follows: TGTGCCAGCAGCCGCAAAGGACAGCCGAACACTGAAGCTTTCTTT.